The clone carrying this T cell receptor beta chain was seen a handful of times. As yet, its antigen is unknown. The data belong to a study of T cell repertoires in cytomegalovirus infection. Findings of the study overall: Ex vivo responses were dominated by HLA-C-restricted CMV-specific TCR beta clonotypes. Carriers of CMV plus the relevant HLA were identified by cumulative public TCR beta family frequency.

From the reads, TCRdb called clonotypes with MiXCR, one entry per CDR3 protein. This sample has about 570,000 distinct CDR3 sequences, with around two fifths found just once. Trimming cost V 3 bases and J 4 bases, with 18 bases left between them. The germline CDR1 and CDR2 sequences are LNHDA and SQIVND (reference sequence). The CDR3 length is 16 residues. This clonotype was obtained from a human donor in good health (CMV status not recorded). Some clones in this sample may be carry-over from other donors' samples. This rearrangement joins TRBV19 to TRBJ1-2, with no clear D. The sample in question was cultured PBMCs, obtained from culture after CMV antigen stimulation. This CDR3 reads CASSIVVMTSGYGYTF. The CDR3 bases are TGTGCCAGTAGTATCGTCGTGATGACGAGTGGCTATGGCTACACCTTC.